The 24 T cell receptor beta chains below come from one sample, sequenced in a study of cytomegalovirus exposure and HLA in healthy donors. The table came from immunoSEQ multiplex PCR; TCRdb's copy has only in-frame clones and leaves some out. The repertoire holds more than 85,000 clones, with roughly 90% as singletons. The sequenced sample was PBMCs. The origin of the receptors is a woman under 30 in good health and CMV-seronegative.

V usage is TRBV5-6 and J usage is TRBJ2-1; D is uncertain. V lost 3 bases to trimming and J lost 10 bases, with 17 bases between them. Germline values: CDR1 SGHDT, CDR2 YYEEEE. CDR3 length equals 14 residues. The CDR3 nucleotides are TGTGCCAGCAGCTGGGCCAGCTTCCTTGGGGAGCAGTTCTTC. Residues: CASSWASFLGEQFF.

The chain couples TRBV11-2 to TRBJ1-1; D gene ambiguous. CDR3 length: 12 residues. Germline loops: CDR1 SGHAT, CDR2 FQNNGV. V lost 1 base and J 7 bases, leaving 7 bases between the germline ends. CDR3 loop: CASSLGTVEAFF. CDR3 nucleotide sequence: TGTGCCAGCAGCTTAGGCACAGTTGAAGCTTTCTTT.

The chain has TRBV6-5 and TRBJ1-1; D is perhaps TRBD1 (6 bases). Germline CDR1 reads MNHEY; CDR2 reads SVGAGI. The CDR3 runs to 16 residues. The germline V and J ends were trimmed by 2 bases and 5 bases, with 18 bases remaining between them. The CDR3 DNA reads as TGTGCCAGCAGTTACGATCGCCCGTGGGGGCGAACTGAAGCTTTCTTT. Translated, it gives CASSYDRPWGRTEAFF.

In its sample, this clone was seen a few times. The genes are TRBV28 and TRBJ2-7; 8 bases agree with TRBD1. Trimming cost V 3 bases and J 4 bases; bases outside gene matches: 5. CDR1 and CDR2 from the germline V gene are MDHEN and SYDVKM. CDR3 length: 14 amino acids. The CDR3 spells CASSLRQGLYEQYF. The CDR3 DNA is TGTGCCAGCAGTTTGAGACAGGGGCTATACGAGCAGTACTTC.

This chain joins TRBV7-6 and TRBJ2-3; D not certain. CDR3 length equals 14 residues. Trimming removed 3 bases at V and 0 bases at J, with 7 bases between. CDR1 and CDR2 from the germline V gene are SGHVS and FNYEAQ. The CDR3: CASSLEISTDTQYF. The CDR3 DNA follows: TGTGCCAGCAGCTTGGAGATTAGCACAGATACGCAGTATTTT.

This sequence joins TRBV25-1 and TRBJ2-2, with TRBD2 matching 11 bases. The CDR3 runs 13 residues. CDR1 and CDR2 from the germline V gene are MGHDK and SYGVNS. The CDR3 sequence is CATGTSGIGELFF. The CDR3, as DNA: TGTGCGACTGGGACTAGCGGAATCGGGGAGCTGTTTTTT.

The V call is TRBV7-2, the J call TRBJ2-1; D might be TRBD2 (6 bases). The V gene's germline CDR1 is SGHTA and CDR2 FQGNSA. The CDR3 covers 17 residues. V was pared by 5 bases and J by 0 bases, with 17 bases between. This chain's CDR3 is CASSRAGLPSSYNEQFF. The CDR3 DNA sequence: TGTGCCAGCAGCCGGGCGGGACTCCCAAGCTCCTACAATGAGCAGTTCTTC.

The rearrangement uses TRBV5-8 and TRBJ2-7; no reliable D call. CDR1 and CDR2 (germline): SGHTS, YDEGEE. V dropped 2 bases and J dropped 0 bases, with 15 bases sitting between them. This CDR3 contains 16 residues. For the CDR3, the DNA is TGTGCCAGCAGCTTTGCGGTGCTAGGCCACTCCTACGAGCAGTACTTC. Its protein product is CASSFAVLGHSYEQYF.

The rearrangement uses TRBV11-2 and TRBJ2-7; the match to TRBD1 covers 8 bases. The CDR3 sequence is 15 residues long. With 5 bases clipped from V and 2 bases from J, the junction kept 8 bases outside the gene matches. Germline assignment: CDR1 SGHAT and CDR2 FQNNGV. DNA for the CDR3: TGTGCCAGCAGCACCGACAGGGGACAGACCTACGAGCAGTACTTC. As protein: CASSTDRGQTYEQYF.

This chain links TRBV9 with TRBJ1-2, with 11 bases identical to TRBD1. J lost 0 bases, V lost 2 bases, and 9 bases had no gene match. Germline V gives CDR1 SGDLS, CDR2 YYNGEE. The CDR3 extends over 18 amino acids. CDR3 sequence (DNA): TGTGCCAGCAGCGTTACCGGGACAGGGGGATCTACTAACTATGGCTACACCTTC. It yields the protein CASSVTGTGGSTNYGYTF.

V usage is TRBV7-8 and J usage is TRBJ2-7, with 7 nucleotides matching TRBD2. CDR3 length: 16 residues. V lost 4 bases and J lost 2; bases outside the gene matches: 11. CDR1 is SGHVS, CDR2 FQNEAQ, per germline. CDR3 amino acids: CASSSQGLVAAYEQYF. As DNA, the CDR3 is TGTGCCAGCAGCTCCCAAGGACTAGTGGCCGCCTACGAGCAGTACTTC.

The chain is built from TRBV28 and TRBJ1-2; possibly TRBD1 for D (6 bases). Germline V gives CDR1 MDHEN, CDR2 SYDVKM. The CDR3 has 15 residues. Between the trimmed V and J ends, which lost 5 bases and 2 bases, there was a span of 15 bases. CDR3 in amino acids: CASSPPGQTNYGYTF. Here the CDR3 DNA reads TGTGCCAGCAGTCCACCGGGACAAACAAACTATGGCTACACCTTC.

The genes are TRBV7-9 and TRBJ2-3; TRBD2 aligns across 7 bases. V lost 4 bases to trimming and J lost 9 bases; unmatched junction nucleotides: 16. Germline V lookup: CDR1 SEHNR, CDR2 FQNEAQ (reference sequence). The CDR3 length is 16 residues. CDR3 region: CASSSLGTTLAGTQYF. DNA for the CDR3: TGTGCCAGCAGCTCTCTCGGGACTACCCTCGCAGGAACGCAGTATTTT.

This rearrangement joins TRBV27 to TRBJ2-1; TRBD1 aligns across 11 bases. This CDR3 comprises 14 residues. Germline V gene lookup returns CDR1 MNHEY and CDR2 SMNVEV (reference sequence). With V trimmed by 1 base and J by 9 bases, 2 bases remained unmatched. CDR3 coding DNA: TGTGCCAGCAGTTTATGGACAGGGGGCACTGAGCAGTTCTTC. As protein: CASSLWTGGTEQFF.

This clone came up once. The chain joins TRBV30 to TRBJ1-5; the D gene is possibly TRBD1 (5 bases). Germline V gene sequence: CDR1 GTSNPN, CDR2 SVGIG (reference sequence). V lost 1 base and J 0 bases, leaving 16 bases between the germline ends. CDR3 length: 17 residues. This CDR3 reads CAWSGQGLSYSNQPQHF. The CDR3 region has the DNA TGTGCCTGGAGTGGCCAGGGACTATCCTATAGCAATCAGCCCCAGCATTTT.

This clone was seen a single time. This chain links TRBV30 with TRBJ1-5; D is possibly TRBD1 (5 bases). V lost 0 bases to trimming and J lost 5 bases, with 8 bases between them. The CDR3 is 13 residues long. CDR1 is GTSNPN and CDR2 is SVGIG in the germline V gene (reference sequence). The CDR3 spells CAWSVGRDQPQHF. CDR3 coding DNA: TGTGCCTGGAGTGTTGGCAGGGATCAGCCCCAGCATTTT.

V and J are TRBV11-3 and TRBJ2-2; 13 bases fit TRBD2. This CDR3 region has 15 residues. With 5 bases clipped from V and 7 bases from J, the junction kept 4 bases outside the gene matches. The germline V gene encodes CDR1 SGHNT and CDR2 YENEEA. Written as DNA, the CDR3 is TGTGCCAGCAGCCGGACTAGCGGGAGCGTCGGGGAGCTGTTTTTT. Protein product: CASSRTSGSVGELFF.

The rearrangement uses TRBV7-2 and TRBJ2-5; 9 bases fit TRBD2. Germline-derived CDR1 and CDR2 are SGHTA and FQGNSA. The junction had 8 bases not matched to a gene; V was cut back by 2 bases and J by 1 base. The CDR3 is 17 amino acids. CDR3 sequence (DNA): TGTGCCAGCAGCTTAAAGACTAGCGGTATAATCCAAGAGACCCAGTACTTC. Its protein product is CASSLKTSGIIQETQYF.

The V call is TRBV7-9, the J call TRBJ1-1; no clear D. Looked up from germline, CDR1 is SEHNR and CDR2 is FQNEAQ (reference sequence). CDR3 length: 13 residues. Trimming removed 2 bases at V and 1 base at J, with 5 bases between. Written as DNA, the CDR3 is TGTGCCAGCAGCTTACGGTGGAACACTGAAGCTTTCTTT. Residues: CASSLRWNTEAFF.

This clone has a handful of counts. The rearrangement joins TRBV19 to TRBJ1-1, with TRBD1 as a possible D gene (5 bases). The CDR3 runs 16 residues. Germline CDR1 LNHDA, CDR2 SQIVND (reference sequence). Trimming took 7 bases from V and 1 from J, leaving 19 bases between them. CDR3 region: CASTHPAGRGNTEAFF. The CDR3 DNA is TGTGCCAGTACCCATCCGGCCGGAAGGGGGAACACTGAAGCTTTCTTT.

J is TRBJ2-3 and V is TRBV6-1, with D perhaps TRBD1 (5 bases). V was cut by 4 bases and J by 1 base, with 9 bases left in between. The CDR3 sequence is 14 residues long. The germline gives CDR1 MNHNS, CDR2 SASEGT. The chain's CDR3 is CASSADTRTDTQYF. The DNA for the CDR3 is TGTGCCAGCAGTGCGGACACACGCACAGATACGCAGTATTTT.

V gene TRBV7-9 combines with J gene TRBJ1-2; unclear D gene. Per germline, CDR1 SEHNR and CDR2 FQNEAQ (reference sequence). The CDR3 extends over 13 amino acids. Trimming shortened V by 2 bases and J by 2 bases, and 6 bases separated the two germline ends. CDR3: CASSLYRNYGYTF. The CDR3 region has the DNA TGTGCCAGCAGCTTATACAGAAACTATGGCTACACCTTC.

The V gene is TRBV11-2, the J gene TRBJ2-7; D ambiguous. The CDR3 totals 15 residues. V was trimmed by 1 base and J by 1 base, leaving 11 bases between them. CDR1 SGHAT and CDR2 FQNNGV come from the germline V gene. The CDR3 loop is CASSLGSRSSYEQYF. DNA for the CDR3: TGTGCCAGCAGCTTAGGGAGTCGGTCATCCTACGAGCAGTACTTC. Full variable domain (outside the CDR3, taken from reference TRBV11-2 and TRBJ2-7): EAGVAQSPRYKIIEKRQSVAFWCNPISGHATLYWYQQILGQGPKLLIQFQNNGVVDDSQLPKDRFSAERLKGVDSTLKIQPAKLEDSAVYLCASSLGSRSSYEQYFGPGTRLTVT.

This rearrangement joins TRBV30 to TRBJ2-5, with 10 bases identical to TRBD1. This CDR3 has 13 residues. Trimming cost V 1 base and J 4 bases; bases outside gene matches: 0. Germline V lookup: CDR1 GTSNPN, CDR2 SVGIG (reference sequence). The CDR3 loop is CAWSGTGGETQYF. The CDR3 region has the DNA TGTGCCTGGAGTGGGACAGGGGGAGAGACCCAGTACTTC. The variable domain in full, completed from reference TRBV30 and TRBJ2-5, reads SQTIHQWPATLVQPVGSPLSLECTVEGTSNPNLYWYRQAAGRGLQLLFYSVGIGQISSEVPQNLSASRPQDRQFILSSKKLLLSDSGFYLCAWSGTGGETQYFGPGTRLLVL.